Below are 15 T cell receptor beta chains sequenced from a single sample in a study of blood T cell repertoires in COVID-19. TCRdb's copy holds only in-frame clones and misses some; the assay was immunoSEQ multiplex PCR. Among roughly 46,000 clones, over 80% were seen once, and the ten largest hold approximately 7.4%. Material for sequencing was peripheral blood. The receptors shown here come from a man between 60 and 75 years old with active COVID-19.

This chain links TRBV7-2 with TRBJ2-3; D possibly corresponds to TRBD2 (5 bases). CDR3 length equals 16 residues. Germline-derived CDR1 and CDR2 are SGHTA and FQGNSA. Trimming took off 5 bases at V and 2 bases at J, with 17 bases between the two ends. The CDR3 bases are TGTGCCAGCAGCGACCGCCCCGGGGTCAACACAGATACGCAGTATTTT. Its translation is CASSDRPGVNTDTQYF.

The chain recombines TRBV7-9 with TRBJ1-2, with D maybe TRBD1 (5 bases). The germline V gene has CDR1 SEHNR and CDR2 FQNEAQ (reference sequence). The germline V and J ends were trimmed by 5 bases and 5 bases, with 24 bases remaining between them. The CDR3 totals 17 residues. For the CDR3, the DNA is TGTGCCAGCAGCACTACCGTCCAGGGAGGTATAGAATATGGCTACACCTTC. Amino acids: CASSTTVQGGIEYGYTF.

The rearrangement links TRBV28 to TRBJ1-2, with D hard to call. V lost 2 bases, J lost 8 bases, and 9 bases lay in between. CDR1 MDHEN and CDR2 SYDVKM come from the germline V gene. The CDR3 has 12 residues. The CDR3 sequence: CASSLKARGYTF. The CDR3 region has the DNA TGTGCCAGCAGTTTAAAAGCGAGGGGCTACACCTTC.

This sequence joins TRBV3-1 (or the pseudogene TRBV3-2) and TRBJ1-2, with 7 bases identical to TRBD1. The V gene end was trimmed by 0 bases and the J gene end by 5 bases; junction bases not matched to a gene: 6. The CDR3 extends over 15 amino acids. Germline V gene lookup returns CDR1 LGHDT and CDR2 YNNKEL (reference sequence). The CDR3 here is CASSQDFTGAYGYTF. The CDR3 coding sequence is TGTGCCAGCAGCCAAGATTTTACAGGGGCTTATGGCTACACCTTC.

In this sample, this clone turned up once. The chain combines TRBV6-6 with TRBJ2-3; TRBD2 matches 10 bases. The trim removed 8 bases at V and 2 bases at J, leaving 10 bases unmatched. This CDR3 spans 16 amino acids. Germline values: CDR1 MNHNY, CDR2 SVGAGI (reference sequence). This chain's CDR3 is CASARGTSGTTDTQYF. For the CDR3, the DNA is TGTGCCAGCGCTAGGGGAACTAGCGGGACCACAGATACGCAGTATTTT.

This chain connects TRBV7-9 to TRBJ2-7, with D possibly matching TRBD2 (7 bases). The CDR3 length is 16 residues. Germline V lookup: CDR1 SEHNR, CDR2 FQNEAQ (reference sequence). With 0 bases removed from V and 0 bases from J, the gap between germline ends came to 12 bases. The CDR3 region has the DNA TGTGCCAGCAGCTTAGCGGGGGGGCTACTCTCCTACGAGCAGTACTTC. Its translation is CASSLAGGLLSYEQYF.

The J gene is TRBJ2-1, the V gene TRBV6-5; 8 nucleotides align to TRBD1. V shed 5 bases and J 8 bases; nucleotides not matched to a gene: 8. The V gene's germline CDR1 is MNHEY and CDR2 SVGAGI. The CDR3 is 14 residues long. CDR3 amino acids: CASSRTGKFYEQFF. CDR3 DNA: TGTGCCAGCAGTCGGACAGGGAAATTCTATGAGCAGTTCTTC.

V gene TRBV18 combines with J gene TRBJ1-2; TRBD1 is a possible D gene (5 bases). In germline, CDR1 is KGHSH, CDR2 LQKENI. This CDR3 spans 12 amino acids. V was trimmed by 5 bases and J by 5 bases, leaving 9 bases between them. The DNA of the CDR3 is TGTGCCAGCTCATCCCAGGGATATGGCTACACCTTC. Encoded protein: CASSSQGYGYTF.

This chain joins TRBV30 and TRBJ2-1; D call uncertain. The CDR3 is 12 amino acids. Looked up from germline, CDR1 is GTSNPN and CDR2 is SVGIG (reference sequence). V lost 0 bases, J lost 9 bases, and 9 bases lay in between. The CDR3, as DNA: TGTGCCTGGAGTGTACTTGCCTCTGAGCAGTTCTTC. Translation gives CAWSVLASEQFF.

V gene TRBV4-1 combines with J gene TRBJ2-3; possible D gene TRBD1, 5 bases. CDR3 length equals 17 residues. Germline V gives CDR1 MGHRA, CDR2 YSYEKL. V shed 0 bases and J shed 8 bases, with 21 bases lying between them. The CDR3 is CASSQDRARSKRGTQYF. DNA for the CDR3: TGCGCCAGCAGCCAAGACCGGGCCCGAAGCAAAAGGGGTACGCAGTATTTT.

The chain has TRBV2 and TRBJ1-5, with 12 bases that match TRBD1. The CDR3 loop spans 17 amino acids. CDR1 SNHLY and CDR2 FYNNEI come from the germline V gene. The trim removed 6 bases at V and 0 bases at J, leaving 6 bases unmatched. The CDR3, as DNA: TGTGCCAGCAGGGGGACAGGGGGCGGTTATAGCAATCAGCCCCAGCATTTT. Protein: CASRGTGGGYSNQPQHF.

This clone was seen only once. This chain connects TRBV27 to TRBJ2-2; 11 bases are a match to TRBD2. With 0 bases clipped from V and 4 bases from J, the junction kept 4 bases outside the gene matches. CDR3 length equals 17 residues. Germline-derived CDR1 and CDR2 are MNHEY and SMNVEV (reference sequence). CDR3 DNA: TGTGCCAGCAGTTTATCTCTAGCGGGGGGAGCCACCGGGGAGCTGTTTTTT. It specifies CASSLSLAGGATGELFF.

V is TRBV20-1 and J is TRBJ2-3; 8 bases line up with TRBD1. The CDR3 length is 18 residues. The trim removed 3 bases at V and 1 base at J, leaving 15 bases unmatched. Germline CDR1 and CDR2: DFQATT and SNEGSKA (reference sequence). The CDR3 DNA follows: TGCAGTGCTAGTGAACCTCTAGGACAGGGTGGCGGCACAGATACGCAGTATTTT. It codes for CSASEPLGQGGGTDTQYF.

The CDR3 spells CASRLGDEQFF. The CDR3 DNA sequence: TGCGCCAGCAGACTAGGAGATGAGCAGTTCTTC. The gene calls are TRBV5-1 and TRBJ2-1, with a possible D match to TRBD2 (5 bases). Trimming pared 5 bases from V and 8 bases from J, leaving 8 bases between. The germline V gene encodes CDR1 SGHRS and CDR2 YFSETQ. The CDR3 is 11 amino acids.

The CDR3 coding sequence is TGCGCCAGCAGCATAATACCTGACTTAATCGACGAGCAGTACTTC. Its protein is CASSIIPDLIDEQYF. The chain has TRBV5-1 and TRBJ2-7; D unclear. Germline CDR1 and CDR2: SGHRS and YFSETQ. Trimming removed 4 bases from V and 5 bases from J, with 19 bases in between. This CDR3 spans 15 amino acids.